The present TCR beta chain was sequenced within a study of blood T cell repertoires in COVID-19. The table came from immunoSEQ multiplex PCR; TCRdb's copy has only in-frame clones and leaves some out. The sample holds about 260,000 clones, about 84% seen once. CDR3 length: 13 amino acids. Trimming took 4 bases from V and 3 from J, leaving 10 bases between them. The germline V gene has CDR1 SGHNT and CDR2 YYREEE (reference sequence). The specimen sequenced was PBMCs or T cells enriched from blood (not recorded which). The chain couples TRBV5-4 to TRBJ2-5; D call uncertain. This receptor was obtained from a woman aged 45 to 65 who had recovered from COVID-19. The CDR3 coding sequence is TGTGCCAGCAGCCTCCAACCGGAAGAGACCCAGTACTTC. It specifies CASSLQPEETQYF.